The 25 T cell receptor beta chains in this list originate from one sample, sequenced in a study of blood T cell repertoires in COVID-19. Profiling relied on immunoSEQ multiplex PCR, and the TCRdb table lists in-frame clones only, not all of them. In the table there are over 150,000 clones, 94% of which are singletons. Specimen: peripheral blood. The receptors stem from a man younger than 40 with COVID-19, enrolled during active disease.

The rearrangement links TRBV27 to TRBJ1-1; TRBD1 agrees at 10 bases. This CDR3 spans 14 amino acids. Per germline, CDR1 MNHEY and CDR2 SMNVEV (reference sequence). Trimming removed 7 bases from V and 6 bases from J; junction bases left unmatched: 8. The CDR3 DNA sequence: TGTGCCAGCACTCGGACAGGGGGAGATCCTGAAGCTTTCTTT. The encoded protein is CASTRTGGDPEAFF.

The J gene is TRBJ1-1, the V gene TRBV19; 8 positions agree with TRBD1. The V gene's germline CDR1 is LNHDA and CDR2 SQIVND (reference sequence). CDR3 length: 15 residues. V lost 3 bases and J lost 4; bases outside the gene matches: 7. The DNA for the CDR3 is TGTGCCAGTAGTATTGGCCTCCAGGGGGCCACTGAAGCTTTCTTT. Its translation: CASSIGLQGATEAFF.

The V and J genes are TRBV29-1 and TRBJ2-7; possible D gene TRBD1, 5 bases. The V gene lost 6 bases and the J gene lost 6 bases, with 21 bases spanning the gap. This CDR3 comprises 14 residues. Germline loops: CDR1 SQVTM, CDR2 ANQGSEA. Here the CDR3 DNA reads TGCAGCGTCCAGAACGCAGGACACTCGGGCGAGCAGTACTTC. This encodes CSVQNAGHSGEQYF.

The chain employs TRBV12-3 or TRBV12-4 and TRBJ1-2; 9 bases are shared with TRBD1. V was clipped by 11 bases and J by 5 bases; unmatched bases: 9. The CDR3 loop spans 13 amino acids. In DNA form, the CDR3 reads TGTGCCGCTGGCCGGGACAGGGAATATGGCTACACCTTC. Amino acids: CAAGRDREYGYTF.

The genes are TRBV29-1 and TRBJ2-3, with 8 bases fitting TRBD1. The junction had 3 bases not matched to a gene; V was cut back by 7 bases and J by 3 bases. Germline CDR1 SQVTM, CDR2 ANQGSEA. The CDR3 totals 12 residues. CDR3 region: CSAGQGTDTQYF. The CDR3 region has the DNA TGCAGCGCCGGACAGGGAACAGATACGCAGTATTTT.

V and J are TRBV3-1 (or the pseudogene TRBV3-2) and TRBJ1-2, with D hard to call. The CDR3 is 15 amino acids. Germline CDR1 and CDR2: LGHDT and YNNKEL (reference sequence). V lost 0 bases and J lost 3, with 11 bases in between. CDR3 protein: CASSQDRGRDYGYTF. CDR3 DNA sequence: TGTGCCAGCAGCCAAGATCGGGGTAGAGACTATGGCTACACCTTC.

The chain joins TRBV15 to TRBJ1-2; no reliable D call. Germline loops: CDR1 LNHNV, CDR2 YYDKDF (reference sequence). V gave up 4 bases and J gave up 4 bases, with 10 bases separating them. The CDR3 is made up of 13 amino acids. The DNA of the CDR3 is TGTGCCACCAGCAAGGCAGGCCTCTATGGCTACACCTTC. Translating gives CATSKAGLYGYTF. Combining the CDR3 with reference TRBV15 and TRBJ1-2 gives the whole variable domain DAMVIQNPRYQVTQFGKPVTLSCSQTLNHNVMYWYQQKSSQAPKLLFHYYDKDFNNEADTPDNFQSRRPNTSFCFLDIRSPGLGDTAMYLCATSKAGLYGYTFGSGTRLTVV.

J is TRBJ2-7 and V is TRBV9, with a tentative D call TRBD1 (6 bases). V was pared by 3 bases and J by 6 bases, with 16 bases between. CDR1 and CDR2 (germline): SGDLS, YYNGEE. This CDR3 is 14 amino acids long. CDR3 residues: CASSARTEGSEQYF. In nucleotides, the CDR3 is TGTGCCAGCAGCGCTAGGACAGAAGGATCCGAGCAGTACTTC.

For the CDR3, the DNA is TGCGCCAGCAGCCCGCTGGAGGGGAACACCGGGGAGCTGTTTTTT. This sequence encodes CASSPLEGNTGELFF. This chain connects TRBV5-1 to TRBJ2-2; weak D call: TRBD2 (6 bases). Germline V CDR1 and CDR2: SGHRS, YFSETQ. Trimming removed 4 bases from V and 1 base from J, with 11 bases in between. This CDR3 spans 15 amino acids.

The chain uses TRBV7-2 and TRBJ1-2; unclear D gene. The V end was cut by 4 bases, the J end by 6 bases, with 12 bases between. The CDR3 length is 13 residues. The germline CDR1 and CDR2 sequences are SGHTA and FQGNSA. Here the CDR3 DNA reads TGTGCCAGCAGCTCTCGGTCCGGGAATGGCTACACCTTC. Amino acid sequence: CASSSRSGNGYTF. The entire variable domain, with the rest obtained from reference TRBV7-2 and TRBJ1-2, is as follows: GAGVSQSPSNKVTEKGKDVELRCDPISGHTALYWYRQSLGQGLEFLIYFQGNSAPDKSGLPSDRFSAERTGGSVSTLTIQRTQQEDSAVYLCASSSRSGNGYTFGSGTRLTVV.

The chain has TRBV29-1 and TRBJ1-2; TRBD1 agrees at 9 bases. V trimming: 7 bases; J trimming: 2 bases; junction bases outside the gene matches: 8. The CDR3 totals 14 residues. Germline values: CDR1 SQVTM, CDR2 ANQGSEA. The CDR3 DNA reads as TGCAGCGCTGGCCCGGGACAGGGAAACTATGGCTACACCTTC. Protein sequence: CSAGPGQGNYGYTF.

The rearrangement joins TRBV19 to TRBJ2-2; TRBD1 might be the D (5 bases). V shed 0 bases and J shed 1 base, with 9 bases lying between them. The CDR3 sequence is 16 residues long. Per the germline V gene, CDR1 is LNHDA and CDR2 is SQIVND (reference sequence). CDR3: CASSIEKTVNTGELFF. CDR3 nucleotides: TGTGCCAGTAGTATAGAGAAGACAGTGAACACCGGGGAGCTGTTTTTT.

The chain links TRBV7-3 to TRBJ2-5; a possible D gene is TRBD1 (5 bases). In germline, CDR1 is SGHTA, CDR2 FQGTGA. Trimming removed 2 bases from V and 3 bases from J, with 7 bases in between. The CDR3 is 13 amino acids. Here the CDR3 reads CASSLATEETQYF. The CDR3 DNA follows: TGTGCCAGCAGCTTAGCGACAGAAGAGACCCAGTACTTC.

The rearrangement links TRBV4-2 to TRBJ2-1; TRBD2 might be the D (5 bases). Germline CDR1 is LGHNA and CDR2 is YNFKEQ. CDR3 length: 15 residues. V was clipped by 7 bases and J by 4 bases, with 17 bases between them. The CDR3 DNA reads TGTGCCAGCAAGGTGACTAACGAATTTTACAATGAGCAGTTCTTC. Protein: CASKVTNEFYNEQFF.

The V and J genes are TRBV4-1 and TRBJ2-5; 8 bases map to TRBD1. Trimming at V came to 1 base and at J to 2 bases, leaving 3 bases not matched to a gene. CDR1 is MGHRA, CDR2 YSYEKL, per germline. The CDR3 covers 15 residues. The CDR3 sequence: CASSQGQGRQETQYF. The DNA of the CDR3 is TGCGCCAGCAGCCAAGGACAGGGGAGGCAAGAGACCCAGTACTTC.

J is TRBJ2-1 and V is TRBV11-2, with 16 bases that match TRBD2. Germline trimming cut 5 bases from V and 3 bases from J; bases unmatched to any gene: 7. Germline CDR1 reads SGHAT; CDR2 reads FQNNGV. This CDR3 contains 18 residues. The CDR3 coding sequence is TGTGCCAGCAGCCCGGGACTAGCGGGGGGGCTTGACTACAATGAGCAGTTCTTC. Amino acid sequence: CASSPGLAGGLDYNEQFF.

The chain recombines TRBV25-1 with TRBJ1-2; 10 bases are shared with TRBD1. This CDR3 has 15 residues. Germline V gene data show CDR1 as MGHDK and CDR2 as SYGVNS. The J segment lost 7 bases and the V segment lost 5 bases, leaving 10 bases of the junction unmatched. The CDR3 region has the DNA TGTGCCAGCAGTAATAACGACAGGGGGCACCCTGGCTACACCTTC. Translating it yields CASSNNDRGHPGYTF.

The chain couples TRBV5-6 to TRBJ1-1, with 9 nucleotides matching TRBD1. Unmatched junction bases numbered 13, after V lost 2 bases and J lost 11 bases. The CDR3 covers 15 residues. Germline-derived CDR1 and CDR2 are SGHDT and YYEEEE. The CDR3 sequence is CASSFRTGEVSMAFF. The CDR3 nucleotides are TGTGCCAGCAGCTTCAGGACAGGGGAGGTGTCGATGGCTTTCTTT.

CDR3 amino acids: CASSLHRGLLANGYTF. DNA for the CDR3: TGCGCCAGCAGCTTGCACAGGGGGCTTCTTGCGAATGGCTACACCTTC. The chain joins TRBV5-1 to TRBJ1-2, with 9 nucleotides matching TRBD1. Per germline, CDR1 SGHRS and CDR2 YFSETQ. This CDR3 has 16 amino acids. Germline trimming cut 1 base from V and 6 bases from J; bases unmatched to any gene: 10. The full variable domain, rest sourced from reference TRBV5-1 and TRBJ1-2, is KAGVTQTPRYLIKTRGQQVTLSCSPISGHRSVSWYQQTPGQGLQFLFEYFSETQRNKGNFPGRFSGRQFSNSRSEMNVSTLELGDSALYLCASSLHRGLLANGYTFGSGTRLTVV.

This clone was observed once. The chain employs TRBV9 and TRBJ1-1, with D perhaps matching TRBD1 (5 bases). Germline loops: CDR1 SGDLS, CDR2 YYNGEE. V gave up 0 bases and J gave up 4 bases, with 13 bases separating them. The CDR3 length is 15 residues. CDR3 sequence (DNA): TGTGCCAGCAGCGTAGGCGGCAGGGCTGGCACTGAAGCTTTCTTT. As protein: CASSVGGRAGTEAFF.

The rearrangement uses TRBV27 and TRBJ1-2; tentatively, D is TRBD1 (6 bases). Germline lookup yields CDR1 MNHEY and CDR2 SMNVEV (reference sequence). Trimming pared 4 bases from V and 8 bases from J, leaving 17 bases between. The CDR3 loop spans 14 amino acids. CDR3 region: CASSSTGTSWGYTF. CDR3 DNA sequence: TGTGCCAGCAGTTCAACCGGGACAAGTTGGGGCTACACCTTC.

The chain joins TRBV12-3 or TRBV12-4 to TRBJ2-1; D call uncertain. Trimming pared 5 bases from V and 8 bases from J, leaving 13 bases between. CDR3 length: 13 amino acids. The CDR3 nucleotides read TGTGCCAGCAGTCCGCAGATGGGCGATGAGCAGTTCTTC. As protein: CASSPQMGDEQFF.

CDR3 residues: CASSLTLAGGFNNEQFF. The CDR3 bases are TGTGCCAGCAGCTTAACACTAGCGGGGGGATTCAACAATGAGCAGTTCTTC. The chain combines TRBV7-2 with TRBJ2-1, with 12 bases lining up with TRBD2. The CDR3 contains 17 residues. Germline CDR1 reads SGHTA; CDR2 reads FQGNSA. The V gene end was trimmed by 2 bases and the J gene end by 5 bases; junction bases not matched to a gene: 7.

This chain joins TRBV7-3 and TRBJ2-2; 9 bases are shared with TRBD1. CDR1 is SGHTA, CDR2 FQGTGA, per germline. CDR3 length: 18 residues. The V and J ends lost 5 bases and 5 bases, in that order; junction bases with no gene match: 15. This CDR3 is CASSTHPGTGWGTGELFF. The CDR3 DNA reads TGTGCCAGCAGCACCCACCCCGGGACAGGGTGGGGGACCGGGGAGCTGTTTTTT.

The V and J genes are TRBV5-6 and TRBJ2-1; 10 bases match TRBD1. Germline CDR1 SGHDT, CDR2 YYEEEE. Unmatched junction bases numbered 4, after V lost 3 bases and J lost 4 bases. This CDR3 region has 15 residues. CDR3: CASSSGQGIYNEQFF. In DNA form, the CDR3 reads TGTGCCAGCAGCTCGGGACAGGGGATTTACAATGAGCAGTTCTTC.